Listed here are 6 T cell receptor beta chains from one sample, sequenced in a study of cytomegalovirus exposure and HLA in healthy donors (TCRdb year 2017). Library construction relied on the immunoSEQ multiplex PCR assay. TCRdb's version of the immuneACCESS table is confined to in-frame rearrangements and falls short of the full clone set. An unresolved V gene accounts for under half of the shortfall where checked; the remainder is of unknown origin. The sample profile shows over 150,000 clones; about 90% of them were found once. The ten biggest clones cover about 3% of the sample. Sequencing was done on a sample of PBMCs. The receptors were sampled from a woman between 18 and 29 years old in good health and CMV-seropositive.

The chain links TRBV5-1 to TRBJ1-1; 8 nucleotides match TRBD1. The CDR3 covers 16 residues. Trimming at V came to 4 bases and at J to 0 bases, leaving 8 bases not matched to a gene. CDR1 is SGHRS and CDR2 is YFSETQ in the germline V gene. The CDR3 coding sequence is TGCGCCAGCAGCGGGGGACAGGCCCGCATGAACACTGAAGCTTTCTTT. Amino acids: CASSGGQARMNTEAFF. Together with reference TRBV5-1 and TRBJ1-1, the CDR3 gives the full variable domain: KAGVTQTPRYLIKTRGQQVTLSCSPISGHRSVSWYQQTPGQGLQFLFEYFSETQRNKGNFPGRFSGRQFSNSRSEMNVSTLELGDSALYLCASSGGQARMNTEAFFGQGTRLTVV.

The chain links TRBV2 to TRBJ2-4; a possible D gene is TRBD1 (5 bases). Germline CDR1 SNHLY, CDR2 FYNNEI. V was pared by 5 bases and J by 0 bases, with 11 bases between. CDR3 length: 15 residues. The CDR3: CASSSDSLAKNIQYF. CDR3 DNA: TGTGCCAGCAGTTCAGACAGCCTAGCCAAAAACATTCAGTACTTC.

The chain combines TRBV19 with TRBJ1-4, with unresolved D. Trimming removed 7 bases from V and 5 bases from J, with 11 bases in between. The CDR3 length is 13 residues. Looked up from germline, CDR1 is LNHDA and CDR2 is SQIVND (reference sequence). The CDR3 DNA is TGTGCCAGTACGCAACAGCTCAATGAAAAACTGTTTTTT. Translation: CASTQQLNEKLFF.

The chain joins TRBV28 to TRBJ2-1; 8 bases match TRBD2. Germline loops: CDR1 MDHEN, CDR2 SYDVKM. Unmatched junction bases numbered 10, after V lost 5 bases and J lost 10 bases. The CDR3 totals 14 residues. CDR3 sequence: CASSRLGTSHEQFF. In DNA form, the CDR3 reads TGTGCCAGCAGTCGCCTCGGGACTAGTCACGAGCAGTTCTTC.

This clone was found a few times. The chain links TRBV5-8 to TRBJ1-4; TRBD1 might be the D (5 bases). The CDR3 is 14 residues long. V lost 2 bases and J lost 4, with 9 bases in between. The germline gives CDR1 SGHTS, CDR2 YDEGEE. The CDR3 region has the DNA TGTGCCAGCAGCTTAGGGGACTTTAATGAAAAACTGTTTTTT. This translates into CASSLGDFNEKLFF.

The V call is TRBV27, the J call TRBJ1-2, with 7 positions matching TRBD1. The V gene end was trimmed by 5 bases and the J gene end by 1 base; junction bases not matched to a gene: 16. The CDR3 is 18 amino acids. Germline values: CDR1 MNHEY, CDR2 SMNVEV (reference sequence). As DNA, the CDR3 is TGTGCCAGCAGTCCAAACAACCCCAGGGGGTCCCATAACTATGGCTACACCTTC. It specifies CASSPNNPRGSHNYGYTF.